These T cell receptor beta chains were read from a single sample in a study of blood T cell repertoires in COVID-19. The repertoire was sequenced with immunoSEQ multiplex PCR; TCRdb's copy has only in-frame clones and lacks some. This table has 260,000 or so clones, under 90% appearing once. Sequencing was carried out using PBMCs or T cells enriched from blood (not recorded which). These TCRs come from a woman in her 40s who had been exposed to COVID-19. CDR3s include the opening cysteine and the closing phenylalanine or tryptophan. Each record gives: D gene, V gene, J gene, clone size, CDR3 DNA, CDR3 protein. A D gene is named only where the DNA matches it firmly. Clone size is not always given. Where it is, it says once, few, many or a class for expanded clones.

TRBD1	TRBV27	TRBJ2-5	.	TGTGCCAGCAGACCTTACGGAGCACAGGGGGAGACCCAGTACTTC	CASRPYGAQGETQYF
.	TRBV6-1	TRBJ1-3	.	TGTGCCAGCAGTGAACCCCACCTGGCAGGAAACACCATATATTTT	CASSEPHLAGNTIYF
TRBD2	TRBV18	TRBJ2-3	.	TGTGCCAGCTCGCCCGGACTAGCGGGGACAGATACGCAGTATTTT	CASSPGLAGTDTQYF
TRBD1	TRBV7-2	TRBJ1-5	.	TGTGCCAGCAGTTCGGGACAGGGGTATCAGCCCCAGCATTTT	CASSSGQGYQPQHF
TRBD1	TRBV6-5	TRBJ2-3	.	TGTGCCAGCAGCCTACAGGGGAAATACACAGATACGCAGTATTTT	CASSLQGKYTDTQYF
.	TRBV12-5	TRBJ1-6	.	TGTGCTAGTGGTTTGCAAAATTCACCCCTCCACTTT	CASGLQNSPLHF
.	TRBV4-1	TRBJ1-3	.	TGCGCCAGCAGCCAAGGGGAAGGAGTTCGAGGGTCTGGAAACACCATATATTTT	CASSQGEGVRGSGNTIYF
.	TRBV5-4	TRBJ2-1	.	TGTGCCAGCAGCTTGGGGGGGCCCTCCTACAATGAGCAGTTCTTC	CASSLGGPSYNEQFF
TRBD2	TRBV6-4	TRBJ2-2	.	TGTGCCAGCAGTGACTCGGAGACTAGCGGGCGCGGCGGGGAGCTGTTTTTT	CASSDSETSGRGGELFF
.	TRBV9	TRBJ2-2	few	TGTGCCAGCAGCGTAGCCCCAGACAGAATCCACACCGGGGAGCTGTTTTTT	CASSVAPDRIHTGELFF
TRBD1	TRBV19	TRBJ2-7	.	TGTGCCAGTAGTATAAACCGGGACAGGGGCGGCGAGCAGTACTTC	CASSINRDRGGEQYF
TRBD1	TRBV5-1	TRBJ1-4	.	TGCGCCAGCAGCCACGACAGGGGCACGGAAAAACTGTTTTTT	CASSHDRGTEKLFF
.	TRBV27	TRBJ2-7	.	TGTGCCAGCAGTTTATACGGGGTTGGCTACGAGCAGTACTTC	CASSLYGVGYEQYF
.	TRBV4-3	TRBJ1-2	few	TGCGCCAGCAGCCCCCGGATGACAGAAAACTATGGCTACACCTTC	CASSPRMTENYGYTF
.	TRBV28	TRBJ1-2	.	TGTGCCAGCAGTCTAGAGACCTTCTATGGCTACACCTTC	CASSLETFYGYTF
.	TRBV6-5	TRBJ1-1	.	TGTGCCAGCAGTCCAGGGCTCCGACTTTTCGGGGCTTTCTTT	CASSPGLRLFGAFF
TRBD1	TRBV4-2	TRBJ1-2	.	TGTGCCAGCAGCCAATTAGGGGGCTGGCGGGGCTACACCTTC	CASSQLGGWRGYTF
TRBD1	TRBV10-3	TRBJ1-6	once	TGTGCCATCAGTGATACAGGGGGCTTATTTGTATCACCCCTCCACTTT	CAISDTGGLFVSPLHF
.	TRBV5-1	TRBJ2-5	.	TGCGCCAGCAGCTTGGGGGGGGTTCGAGAGACCCAGTACTTC	CASSLGGVRETQYF
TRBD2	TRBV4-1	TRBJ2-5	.	TGCGCCAGCAGACGACTAGCGGGGGATCTCCAAGAGACCCAGTACTTC	CASRRLAGDLQETQYF
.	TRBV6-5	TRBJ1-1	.	TGTGCCACCGCCACCCGAGACATGAACACTGAAGCTTTCTTT	CATATRDMNTEAFF
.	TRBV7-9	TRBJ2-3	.	TGTGCCAGCAGCTTAGGGACAGCCGCAGATACGCAGTATTTT	CASSLGTAADTQYF
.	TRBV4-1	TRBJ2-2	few	TGCGCCAGCAGCCAAACTGCCACCGGGGAGCTGTTTTTT	CASSQTATGELFF
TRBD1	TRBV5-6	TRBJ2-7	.	TGTGCCAGCAGCGACTCCGGGACAGTTGGGGAGCAGTACTTC	CASSDSGTVGEQYF
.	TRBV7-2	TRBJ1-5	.	TGTGCCAGCAGCTTAAACCCAACAGGACTAAATCAGCCCCAGCATTTT	CASSLNPTGLNQPQHF
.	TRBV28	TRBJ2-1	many	TGTGCCAGCAGTTTACATGGAGGGTATGAGCAGTTCTTC	CASSLHGGYEQFF
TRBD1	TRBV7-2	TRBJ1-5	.	TGTGCCAGCAGCCTAGACACAGGGGCTGCCTCGATGCCCCAGCATTTT	CASSLDTGAASMPQHF
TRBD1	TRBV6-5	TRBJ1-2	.	TGTGCCAGCAGTCCGACAGGGGGGTATGGCTACACCTTC	CASSPTGGYGYTF
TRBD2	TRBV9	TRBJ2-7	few	TGTGCCAGCAGCGGTGGCGGGGGGACTGAGTCCTACGAGCAGTACTTC	CASSGGGGTESYEQYF
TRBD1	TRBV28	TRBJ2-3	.	TGTGCCAGCACCTCCTGGGGGACAGGGTCAAATACGCAGTATTTT	CASTSWGTGSNTQYF
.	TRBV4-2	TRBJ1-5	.	TGTGCCAGCAGCCAGCAGGGAAGGGGGAATCAGCCCCAGCATTTT	CASSQQGRGNQPQHF
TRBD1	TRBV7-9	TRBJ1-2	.	TGTGCCAGCAGCCAGGGACAGGGGCCGAACTATGGCTACACCTTC	CASSQGQGPNYGYTF
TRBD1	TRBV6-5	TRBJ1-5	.	TGTGCCAGCAGTTCCCGGGACAGCGGATATCAGCCCCAGCATTTT	CASSSRDSGYQPQHF
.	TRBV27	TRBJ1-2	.	TGTGCCAGCAGTCACCGGGACGGAGGGCCTACGATGAGACTCTATGGCTACACCTTC	CASSHRDGGPTMRLYGYTF
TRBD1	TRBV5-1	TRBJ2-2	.	TGCGCCAGCAGCTTGGGGGCTGGACAGGGGTCCACCGGGGAGCTGTTTTTT	CASSLGAGQGSTGELFF
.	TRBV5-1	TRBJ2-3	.	TGCGCCAGCAGCTTGGCGGAGGCCGGCACAGATACGCAGTATTTT	CASSLAEAGTDTQYF
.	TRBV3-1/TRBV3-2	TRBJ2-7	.	TGTGCCAGCAGCCAGGGGACAACCCGCTCCTACGAGCAGTACTTC	CASSQGTTRSYEQYF
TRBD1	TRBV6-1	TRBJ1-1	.	TGTGCCAGCAGTGAATATTGGACAGGGGATCAAGCTTTCTTT	CASSEYWTGDQAFF
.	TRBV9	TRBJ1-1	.	TGTGCCAGCAGCGTAGGAGACAGCACTGAAGCTTTCTTT	CASSVGDSTEAFF
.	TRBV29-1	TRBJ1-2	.	TGCAGCGTTGACCAAGGGGTTAATAATGGCTACACCTTC	CSVDQGVNNGYTF
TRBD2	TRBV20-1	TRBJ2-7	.	TGCAGTGCTAGTAAAGCGGGGCCCTCCTACGAGCAGTACTTC	CSASKAGPSYEQYF
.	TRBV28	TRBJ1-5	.	TGTGCCAGCAGTTTCGGGGTGGCGGACGGTCAGCCCCAGCATTTT	CASSFGVADGQPQHF
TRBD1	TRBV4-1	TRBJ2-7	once	TGCGCCAGCAGCCAAGGTCAGGGGGCTGGCTCCTACGAGCAGTACTTC	CASSQGQGAGSYEQYF
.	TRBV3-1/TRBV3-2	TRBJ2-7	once	TGTGCCAGCAGCGACCGATGGGGGGACTCCTACGAGCAGTACTTC	CASSDRWGDSYEQYF
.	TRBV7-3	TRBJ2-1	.	TGTGCCAGCAGCTTAACTTGGGGGCCGACCAATGAGCAGTTCTTC	CASSLTWGPTNEQFF
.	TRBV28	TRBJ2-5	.	TGTGCCAGCGTGGGGGGTAAAGAGACCCAGTACTTC	CASVGGKETQYF
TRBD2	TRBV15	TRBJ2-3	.	TGTGCCACCAGCAGAGTCTCCCTAGCGGGGGTCACAGATACGCAGTATTTT	CATSRVSLAGVTDTQYF
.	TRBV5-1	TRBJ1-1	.	TGCGCCAGCAGCTTGGTAGGGGTGGCGGACACTGAAGCTTTCTTT	CASSLVGVADTEAFF
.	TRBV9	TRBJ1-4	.	TGTGCCAGCAACCAGGGAGGGGCTTTGGGCGAAAAACTGTTTTTT	CASNQGGALGEKLFF
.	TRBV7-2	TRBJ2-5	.	TGTGCCAGCAGCTTAGGGCCGTCGACATACGGAGAGACCCAGTACTTC	CASSLGPSTYGETQYF
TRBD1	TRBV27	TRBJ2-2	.	TGTGCCAGCAGTTTGGGACAGGGGACTTACACCGGGGAGCTGTTTTTT	CASSLGQGTYTGELFF
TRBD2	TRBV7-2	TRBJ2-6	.	TGTGCCAGCAGCTTCCTAGCGGGGGGGGCCAACGTCCTGACTTTC	CASSFLAGGANVLTF
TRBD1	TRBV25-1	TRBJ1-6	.	TGTGCCATCCAGGGGGCTCAGGGTTCACCCCTCCACTTT	CAIQGAQGSPLHF
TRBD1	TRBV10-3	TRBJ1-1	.	TGTGCCATCAGTGACCCCCGAACAGGGGCAGACACTGAAGCTTTCTTT	CAISDPRTGADTEAFF